The 22 T cell receptor beta chains below come from one sample, sequenced in a study of blood T cell repertoires in COVID-19. Clones were read by immunoSEQ multiplex PCR, and TCRdb kept only the in-frame ones, dropping some. The sample lists 350,000 to 400,000 clones; about 89% were seen once. The sample comprised PBMCs or T cells enriched from blood (not recorded which). The receptors here all came from a man between 35 and 55 years old in a cohort exposed to, infected with or recovered from COVID-19 (not recorded which).

The chain joins TRBV9 to TRBJ2-5; TRBD2 agrees at 13 bases. The junction had 8 bases not matched to a gene; V was cut back by 0 bases and J by 6 bases. Germline lookup yields CDR1 SGDLS and CDR2 YYNGEE. This CDR3 spans 17 amino acids. CDR3 loop: CASSVGTLAGGKQTQYF. The CDR3 DNA reads as TGTGCCAGCAGCGTAGGGACACTAGCGGGAGGGAAGCAGACCCAGTACTTC.

This clone was seen once. The chain recombines TRBV6-5 with TRBJ1-2; TRBD1 aligns across 8 bases. Trimming took 8 bases from V and 0 from J; bases not matched to a gene: 8. The germline CDR1 and CDR2 sequences are MNHEY and SVGAGI. The CDR3 totals 15 residues. CDR3 protein: CASGGQVLSNYGYTF. DNA of the CDR3: TGTGCCAGCGGGGGACAGGTACTATCTAACTATGGCTACACCTTC.

The chain combines TRBV7-2 with TRBJ2-1; 10 bases are shared with TRBD2. The ends lost 0 bases at V and 2 bases at J; junction bases unmatched: 7. The germline V gene has CDR1 SGHTA and CDR2 FQGNSA. The CDR3 has 18 residues. The CDR3 bases are TGTGCCAGCAGCTTAGCGGGGCGGACTAGCGGCACCTACAATGAGCAGTTCTTC. Translated, it gives CASSLAGRTSGTYNEQFF.

The V call is TRBV28, the J call TRBJ1-5; D call uncertain. CDR1 MDHEN and CDR2 SYDVKM come from the germline V gene. The CDR3 spans 12 residues. V lost 6 bases and J 3 bases, leaving 6 bases between the germline ends. The CDR3 region has the DNA TGTGCCAGCAGGAGTCCCAATCAGCCCCAGCATTTT. The encoded protein is CASRSPNQPQHF.

This clone was observed a few times. The chain combines TRBV18 with TRBJ2-3; 9 bases align to TRBD2. The junction had 11 bases not matched to a gene; V was cut back by 6 bases and J by 4 bases. CDR1 and CDR2 from the germline V gene are KGHSH and LQKENI. CDR3 length: 16 residues. The CDR3 coding sequence is TGTGCCAGCTCGGCGACTAGCGGCATTGGGGCAGATACGCAGTATTTT. Translated, it gives CASSATSGIGADTQYF.

The V gene is TRBV11-2, the J gene TRBJ2-5; the D is unclear. With 0 bases removed from V and 5 bases from J, the gap between germline ends came to 10 bases. Germline V gene sequence: CDR1 SGHAT, CDR2 FQNNGV. This CDR3 contains 14 residues. Here the CDR3 DNA reads TGTGCCAGCAGCTTAGAGTTACTACGGGAGACCCAGTACTTC. Translating gives CASSLELLRETQYF.

V usage is TRBV4-1 and J usage is TRBJ1-5; TRBD1 matches 7 bases. The V and J ends lost 1 base and 7 bases, in that order; junction bases with no gene match: 7. The CDR3 sequence is 15 residues long. CDR1 and CDR2 from the germline V gene are MGHRA and YSYEKL. Here the CDR3 DNA reads TGCGCCAGCAGCCAAGGACAGGGCCCCGTACAGCCCCAGCATTTT. Translation gives CASSQGQGPVQPQHF.

The chain couples TRBV4-2 to TRBJ1-1; 8 positions agree with TRBD1. From germline, CDR1 is LGHNA and CDR2 YNFKEQ. The V gene end was trimmed by 0 bases and the J gene end by 3 bases; junction bases not matched to a gene: 9. The CDR3 has 17 amino acids. CDR3 coding DNA: TGTGCCAGCAGCCAAGATCCCGGACAGGGAATTTACACTGAAGCTTTCTTT. It yields the protein CASSQDPGQGIYTEAFF.

This rearrangement joins TRBV11-2 to TRBJ1-1; maybe TRBD1 (6 bases). Trimming removed 3 bases at V and 2 bases at J, with 10 bases between. CDR1 and CDR2 (germline): SGHAT, FQNNGV. The CDR3 length is 14 residues. CDR3 residues: CASSFAGANTEAFF. For the CDR3, the DNA is TGTGCCAGCAGCTTCGCAGGGGCAAACACTGAAGCTTTCTTT.

This chain uses TRBV2 with TRBJ2-6; TRBD1 matches at 8 bases. CDR3 length: 19 amino acids. V lost 6 bases and J lost 0; bases outside the gene matches: 13. Germline V CDR1 and CDR2: SNHLY, FYNNEI. The CDR3 protein is CASSLLGTGGFSGANVLTF. The CDR3 DNA reads TGTGCCAGCAGCCTACTGGGGACAGGCGGGTTCTCTGGGGCCAACGTCCTGACTTTC.

V and J are TRBV15 and TRBJ2-7, with 8 positions matching TRBD2. This CDR3 has 15 residues. Germline V CDR1 and CDR2: LNHNV, YYDKDF (reference sequence). V gave up 4 bases and J gave up 5 bases; unmatched junction bases: 10. The CDR3 DNA sequence: TGTGCCACCAGCACTCCGGGACTAGTTAAAAACGAGCAGTACTTC. Protein product: CATSTPGLVKNEQYF.

This chain connects TRBV29-1 to TRBJ1-5, with a possible D match to TRBD1 (5 bases). V gave up 5 bases and J gave up 4 bases, with 15 bases separating them. CDR1 is SQVTM and CDR2 is ANQGSEA in the germline V gene. This CDR3 region has 14 residues. CDR3 bases: TGCAGCGTTTTGGACACCGGGGGGAATCAGCCCCAGCATTTT. Its translation: CSVLDTGGNQPQHF. The entire variable domain, with the rest obtained from reference TRBV29-1 and TRBJ1-5, is as follows: SAVISQKPSRDICQRGTSLTIQCQVDSQVTMMFWYRQQPGQSLTLIATANQGSEATYESGFVIDKFPISRPNLTFSTLTVSNMSPEDSSIYLCSVLDTGGNQPQHFGDGTRLSIL.

This CDR3 reads CASSSGAYEQYF. The CDR3 nucleotides are TGTGCCAGCTCGAGCGGAGCCTACGAGCAGTACTTC. This sequence joins TRBV18 and TRBJ2-7; maybe TRBD2 (5 bases). The germline V gene encodes CDR1 KGHSH and CDR2 LQKENI. This CDR3 is 12 amino acids long. V was shortened by 6 bases and J by 2 bases, with 8 bases between the two germline ends.

This chain connects TRBV7-9 to TRBJ2-3, with 10 bases aligning to TRBD2. From germline, CDR1 is SEHNR and CDR2 FQNEAQ (reference sequence). V was pared by 5 bases and J by 2 bases, with 7 bases of the junction left unmatched. The CDR3 has 16 amino acids. Here the CDR3 DNA reads TGTGCCAGCAGCATTCAGCGGGAGGGCCCCACAGATACGCAGTATTTT. It yields the protein CASSIQREGPTDTQYF. Based on the CDR3 plus reference TRBV7-9 and TRBJ2-3, the full variable domain is DTGVSQNPRHKITKRGQNVTFRCDPISEHNRLYWYRQTLGQGPEFLTYFQNEAQLEKSRLLSDRFSAERPKGSFSTLEIQRTEQGDSAMYLCASSIQREGPTDTQYFGPGTRLTVL.

This chain joins TRBV27 and TRBJ1-6; D might be TRBD1 (6 bases). V was pared by 4 bases and J by 9 bases, with 13 bases between. The CDR3 is made up of 14 amino acids. CDR1 and CDR2 (germline): MNHEY, SMNVEV (reference sequence). The CDR3 is CASSSGTWGSPLHF. The DNA for the CDR3 is TGTGCCAGCAGTTCCGGGACATGGGGTTCACCCCTCCACTTT.

The rearrangement joins TRBV6-5 to TRBJ1-2; TRBD1 agrees at 7 bases. V shed 7 bases and J 1 base; nucleotides not matched to a gene: 9. The CDR3 contains 15 residues. Germline V gives CDR1 MNHEY, CDR2 SVGAGI. Here the CDR3 reads CASNKQGSFNYGYTF. CDR3 coding DNA: TGTGCCAGCAATAAACAGGGGTCTTTTAACTATGGCTACACCTTC.

The chain carries TRBV19 and TRBJ1-1, with TRBD1 as a possible D gene (6 bases). Germline V gives CDR1 LNHDA, CDR2 SQIVND (reference sequence). Trimming removed 5 bases at V and 0 bases at J, with 13 bases between. The CDR3 extends over 15 amino acids. The CDR3: CASSPWDTMNTEAFF. The CDR3 DNA follows: TGTGCCAGTAGTCCCTGGGACACCATGAACACTGAAGCTTTCTTT.

The chain employs TRBV5-1 and TRBJ1-4; D not certain. Germline CDR1 reads SGHRS; CDR2 reads YFSETQ. The CDR3 contains 14 residues. V lost 1 base, J lost 7 bases, and 11 bases lay in between. The CDR3 coding sequence is TGCGCCAGCAGCTTGTACGAGGGATTTGAAAAACTGTTTTTT. This gives the protein CASSLYEGFEKLFF. Variable domain in full (rest from reference TRBV5-1 and TRBJ1-4): KAGVTQTPRYLIKTRGQQVTLSCSPISGHRSVSWYQQTPGQGLQFLFEYFSETQRNKGNFPGRFSGRQFSNSRSEMNVSTLELGDSALYLCASSLYEGFEKLFFGSGTQLSVL.

The V call is TRBV5-1, the J call TRBJ2-7; D not certain. This CDR3 contains 14 residues. Trimming shortened V by 4 bases and J by 2 bases, and 13 bases separated the two germline ends. Per germline, CDR1 SGHRS and CDR2 YFSETQ. The CDR3 DNA sequence: TGCGCCAGCAGCCAAAGGAGCGAGGCCTACGAGCAGTACTTC. Its protein is CASSQRSEAYEQYF. Full variable domain (rest looked up from reference TRBV5-1 and TRBJ2-7): KAGVTQTPRYLIKTRGQQVTLSCSPISGHRSVSWYQQTPGQGLQFLFEYFSETQRNKGNFPGRFSGRQFSNSRSEMNVSTLELGDSALYLCASSQRSEAYEQYFGPGTRLTVT.

The chain employs TRBV5-1 and TRBJ2-5; TRBD2 might be the D (6 bases). The germline gives CDR1 SGHRS, CDR2 YFSETQ. Trimming cost V 6 bases and J 4 bases, with 13 bases left between them. The CDR3 consists of 13 residues. This CDR3 reads CASNWAGRETQYF. As DNA, the CDR3 is TGCGCCAGCAATTGGGCGGGAAGAGAGACCCAGTACTTC.

The CDR3 DNA reads as TGTGCCAGCAAACTCAGGGGGCAGAGTGGCTACACCTTC. Residues: CASKLRGQSGYTF. This chain links TRBV6-5 with TRBJ1-2, with TRBD1 matching 8 bases. Trimming removed 7 bases from V and 7 bases from J; junction bases left unmatched: 8. The CDR3 contains 13 residues. In germline, CDR1 is MNHEY, CDR2 SVGAGI.

This clone was recorded a few times. The chain employs TRBV6-5 and TRBJ1-5; 8 positions match TRBD1. This CDR3 is 15 amino acids long. The V gene's germline CDR1 is MNHEY and CDR2 SVGAGI. Trimming removed 4 bases from V and 2 bases from J; junction bases left unmatched: 4. CDR3 in DNA: TGTGCCAGCAGTTTCGACAGGGGTGGCAATCAGCCCCAGCATTTT. Protein sequence: CASSFDRGGNQPQHF.